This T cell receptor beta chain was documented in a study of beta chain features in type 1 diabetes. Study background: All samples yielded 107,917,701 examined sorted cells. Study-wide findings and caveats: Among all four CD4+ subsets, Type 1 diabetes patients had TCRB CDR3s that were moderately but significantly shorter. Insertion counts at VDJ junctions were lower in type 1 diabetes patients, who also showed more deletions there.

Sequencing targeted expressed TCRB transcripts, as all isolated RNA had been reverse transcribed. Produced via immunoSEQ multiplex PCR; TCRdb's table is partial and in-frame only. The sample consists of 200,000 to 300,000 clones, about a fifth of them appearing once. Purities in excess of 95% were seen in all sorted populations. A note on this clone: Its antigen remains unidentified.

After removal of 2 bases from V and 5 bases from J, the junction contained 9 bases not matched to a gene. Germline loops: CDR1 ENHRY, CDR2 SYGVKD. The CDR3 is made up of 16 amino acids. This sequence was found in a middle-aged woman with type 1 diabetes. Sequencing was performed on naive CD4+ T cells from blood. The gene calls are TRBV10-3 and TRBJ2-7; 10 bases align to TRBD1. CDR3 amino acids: CAISEPGQGQGNEQYF. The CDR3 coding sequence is TGTGCCATCAGTGAGCCTGGACAGGGACAGGGGAACGAGCAGTACTTC.